Reported below is one T cell receptor beta chain. The data were taken from a study of blood T cell repertoires in COVID-19. Assay: immunoSEQ multiplex PCR; the TCRdb copy retains only in-frame clones and omits some. The sample includes 120,000 to 150,000 clones, just under 85% of them seen just once. V gave up 1 base and J gave up 4 bases; unmatched junction bases: 2. Looked up from germline, CDR1 is LNHNV and CDR2 is YYDKDF (reference sequence). The CDR3 is 15 amino acids. The sequencing input was PBMCs or T cells enriched from blood (not recorded which). The TCR comes from a woman between 50 and 59 years old with acute COVID-19. This rearrangement joins TRBV15 to TRBJ2-2; TRBD1 agrees at 8 bases. The CDR3 protein is CATSRVQGGTGELFF. The CDR3 coding sequence is TGTGCCACCAGCAGAGTACAGGGGGGCACCGGGGAGCTGTTTTTT.